Below are 4 T cell receptor beta chains sequenced from a single sample in a study of tumor and adjacent non-tumor tissue in lung cancer. The template was RNA from unsorted bulk tissue. Distant lung tissue was collected more than 3 cm away from the tumor edge. Three rounds of nested PCR, following a modified ARM-PCR protocol, produced the TCRbeta library. TCRdb redid the calling of the multiplex PCR reads with MiXCR, one entry per CDR3 protein. Of some 100,000 distinct CDR3 sequences listed, approximately 65% were seen once; the top ten hold around a fifth. Sequences were obtained from distant non-tumor lung tissue. These receptors were collected from a man aged 30 to 39 with non-small cell lung cancer.

This chain uses TRBV10-2 with TRBJ2-2; 14 bases map to TRBD2. V lost 5 bases, J lost 4 bases, and 3 bases stayed unmatched. Germline V lookup: CDR1 WSHSY, CDR2 SAAADI. This CDR3 has 16 amino acids. In DNA, the CDR3 is TGCGCCAGCAGTCTGACTAGCGGGAGGGCCACCGGGGAGCTGTTTTTT. Translating it yields CASSLTSGRATGELFF.

As regards this clonotype: One end of the junction does not line up with germline, which may come from a read error. The chain links TRBV11-3 to TRBJ1-1; D not certain. Per germline, CDR1 SGHNT and CDR2 YENEEA. The CDR3 runs to 13 residues. CDR3 region: CAISLEANTDAFF. In DNA, the CDR3 is TGTGCCATCAGCTTAGAGGCGAACACTGATGCTTTCTTT.

This clonotype was seen ten or more times. The rearrangement uses TRBV11-3 and TRBJ2-3; 7 bases are a match to TRBD2. The CDR3 is made up of 19 amino acids. Trimming at V came to 1 base and at J to 0 bases, leaving 13 bases not matched to a gene. Germline V CDR1 and CDR2: SGHNT, YENEEA. This CDR3 reads CASSLGVAGAIPSTDTQYF. The CDR3 DNA reads TGTGCCAGCAGCTTAGGAGTTGCGGGAGCGATACCCAGCACAGATACGCAGTATTTT.

The sample holds one count of this clonotype. One end of the junction does not line up with germline, which may come from a read error. The chain carries TRBV12-3 or TRBV12-4 and TRBJ2-7; D is unresolved. The CDR3 is made up of 13 amino acids. The CDR3 bases are TGTGCCAACAGTTTTTCCGGTACGGACGAGCAGTATTTC. This translates into CANSFSGTDEQYF.